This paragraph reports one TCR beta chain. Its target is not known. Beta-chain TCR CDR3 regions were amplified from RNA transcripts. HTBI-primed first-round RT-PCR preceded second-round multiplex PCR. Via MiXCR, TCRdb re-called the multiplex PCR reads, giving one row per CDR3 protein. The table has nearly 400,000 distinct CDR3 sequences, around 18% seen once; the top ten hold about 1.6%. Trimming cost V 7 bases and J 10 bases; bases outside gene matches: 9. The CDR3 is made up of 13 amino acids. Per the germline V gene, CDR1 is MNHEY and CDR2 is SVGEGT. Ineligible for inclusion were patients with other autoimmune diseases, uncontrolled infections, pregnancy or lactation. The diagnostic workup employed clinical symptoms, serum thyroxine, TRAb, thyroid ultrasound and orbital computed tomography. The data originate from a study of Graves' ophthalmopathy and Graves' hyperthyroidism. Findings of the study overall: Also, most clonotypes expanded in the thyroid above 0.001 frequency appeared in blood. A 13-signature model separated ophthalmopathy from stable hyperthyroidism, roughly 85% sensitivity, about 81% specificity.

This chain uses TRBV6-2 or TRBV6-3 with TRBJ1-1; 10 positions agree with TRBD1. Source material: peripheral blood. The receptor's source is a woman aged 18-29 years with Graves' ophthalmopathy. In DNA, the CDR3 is TGTGCCAGCATCCTCCGGGACAGGGGTCGAGCTTTCTTT. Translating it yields CASILRDRGRAFF.